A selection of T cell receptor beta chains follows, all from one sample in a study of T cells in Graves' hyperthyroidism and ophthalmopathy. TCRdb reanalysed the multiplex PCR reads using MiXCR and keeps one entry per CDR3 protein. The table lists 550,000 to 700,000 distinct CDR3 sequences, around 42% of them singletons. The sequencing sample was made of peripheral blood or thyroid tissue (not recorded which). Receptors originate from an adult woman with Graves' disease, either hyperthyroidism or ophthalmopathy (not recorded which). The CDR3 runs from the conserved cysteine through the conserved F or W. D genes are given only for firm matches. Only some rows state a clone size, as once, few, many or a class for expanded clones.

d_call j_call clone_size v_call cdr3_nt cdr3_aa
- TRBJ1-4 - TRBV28 TGTGCCAGCAGTGTTCCCGGGACACCGGGGGAAAAACTGTTTTTT CASSVPGTPGEKLFF
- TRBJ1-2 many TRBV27 TGTGCCAGCAGTCCCCCACTCGGAATCTACACCTTC CASSPPLGIYTF
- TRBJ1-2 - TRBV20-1 TGCAGTGCCGTTTACTATGGCTACACCTTC CSAVYYGYTF
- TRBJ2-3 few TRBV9 TGTGCCAGCAGGTCGGGAGATACGCAGTATTTT CASRSGDTQYF
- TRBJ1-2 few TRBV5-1 TGCGCCAGCAGCTGGGACCAATTTGGTGGCTACACCTTC CASSWDQFGGYTF
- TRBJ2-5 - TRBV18 TGTGCCAGCTCAGTCAGCGCACAAGAGACCCAGTACTTC CASSVSAQETQYF
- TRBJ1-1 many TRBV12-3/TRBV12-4 TGTGCCAGCAGTTTCCCCGGGGGAGAAGCTTTCTTT CASSFPGGEAFF
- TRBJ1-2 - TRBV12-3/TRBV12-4 TGTGCCAGCACGGGGCCTGGGGGTTATGGCTACACCTTC CASTGPGGYGYTF
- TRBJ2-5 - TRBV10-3 TGTGCTAGAGATCTAGGAGTTACAGAGACCCAGTACTTC CARDLGVTETQYF
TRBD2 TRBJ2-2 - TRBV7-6 TGTGCCAGCAGCTTAGTGTTTAGCGGGAGTGATACCGGGGAGCTGTTTTTT CASSLVFSGSDTGELFF
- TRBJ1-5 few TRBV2 TGTGCCAGCAGTTCTCCGGGACGGGTGAATCAGCCCCAGCATTTT CASSSPGRVNQPQHF
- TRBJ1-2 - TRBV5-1 TGCGCCAGCAGCACCAGACAAGGCTATGGCTACACCTTC CASSTRQGYGYTF
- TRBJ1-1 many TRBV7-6 TGTGCCAGCAGCTTAGGGACGCGCGGGCCAATTAACACTGAAGCTTTCTTT CASSLGTRGPINTEAFF
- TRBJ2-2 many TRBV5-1 TGCGCCAGCAGCTTAGCGGAAGCGAACACCGGGGAGCTGTTTTTT CASSLAEANTGELFF
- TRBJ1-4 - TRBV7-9 TGTGCCAGCAGCTTCGGGGAAATGGGACGGATTAATGAAAAACTGTTTTTT CASSFGEMGRINEKLFF
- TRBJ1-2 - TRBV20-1 TGCAGTGCTAGAGTTTACGGTGGCTACACCTTC CSARVYGGYTF
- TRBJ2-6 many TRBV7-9 TGTGCCAGCAGCACGGGACTGGGCCCCTCTGGGGCCAACGTCCTGACTTTC CASSTGLGPSGANVLTF
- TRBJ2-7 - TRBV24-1 TGTGCCTCCTATCAGTCGCCCTCCGGTGAGCAGTACTTC CASYQSPSGEQYF
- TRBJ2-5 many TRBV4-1 TGCGCCAGCAGCCAAGATCACAGGCCTGTGGAGACCCAGTACTTC CASSQDHRPVETQYF
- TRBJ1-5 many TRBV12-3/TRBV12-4 TGTGCCAGCAGTTTGGGTCAGCCCCAGCATTTT CASSLGQPQHF
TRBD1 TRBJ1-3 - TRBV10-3 TGTGCCACGAAGACAGGGGAGGGAAACACCATATATTTT CATKTGEGNTIYF
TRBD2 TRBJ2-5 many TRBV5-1 TGCGCCAGCAGCTTAACTAGCGGGGAAGAGACCCAGTACTTC CASSLTSGEETQYF
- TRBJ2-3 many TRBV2 TGTGCCAGCAGACGTAGCACAGATACGCAGTATTTT CASRRSTDTQYF
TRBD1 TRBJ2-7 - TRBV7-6 TGTGCCAGCAGCTTAAGGACAGGGGTGGGTTACGAGCAGTACTTC CASSLRTGVGYEQYF
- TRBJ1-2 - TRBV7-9 TGTGCCAGCAGCTTCACTGGAGCGGGAGGGATCTACACCTTC CASSFTGAGGIYTF
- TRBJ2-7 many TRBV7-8 TGTGCCAGCAGGAGGGGAGGCCTGGGTTCCTACGAGCAGTACTTC CASRRGGLGSYEQYF
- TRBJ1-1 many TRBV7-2 TGTGCCAGCAGCTTATTTCAGGACAGGAACACTGAAGCTTTCTTT CASSLFQDRNTEAFF
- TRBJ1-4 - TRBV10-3 TGTGCCATCAGTGAGGGGGCCCTGTTTTTT CAISEGALFF
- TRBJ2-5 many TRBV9 TGTGCCAGCAGCGCCCCCGGGACCCCCTTCGTGACCCAGTACTTC CASSAPGTPFVTQYF
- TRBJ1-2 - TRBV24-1 TGTGCCACCAGTGATGCTGGACGCTACCATTACTACACCTTC CATSDAGRYHYYTF
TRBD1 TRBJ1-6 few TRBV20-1 TGCAGTGCTAGTCGGGACAGCCTTAATTCACCCCTCCACTTT CSASRDSLNSPLHF
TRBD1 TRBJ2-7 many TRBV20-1 TGCAGAGCCTCACAGGGGGCGACCGAGCAGTACTTC CRASQGATEQYF
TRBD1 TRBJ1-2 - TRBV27 TGTGCCAGCAGTCCCCAGGACAGGGTGGACTATGGCTACACCTTC CASSPQDRVDYGYTF
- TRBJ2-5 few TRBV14 TGTGCCAGCAGCCAAGGCGGGACCCAGTACTTC CASSQGGTQYF
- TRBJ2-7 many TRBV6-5 TGTGCCAGCAGTTACGGACACTTCTACGAGCAGTACTTC CASSYGHFYEQYF
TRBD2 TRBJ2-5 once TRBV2 TGTGCCAGCTGTCTAGCGGGAGGGCAAGAGACCCAGTACTTC CASCLAGGQETQYF
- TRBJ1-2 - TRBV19 TGTGCCAGTAGTTCGAGCGGGTCCAACTATGGCTACACCTTC CASSSSGSNYGYTF
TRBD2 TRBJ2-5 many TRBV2 TGTGCCAGCAGTGGTAGCGGGAGTGTCGAGACCCAGTACTTC CASSGSGSVETQYF
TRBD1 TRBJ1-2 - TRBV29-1 TGCAGCGTGGAACCGGGACAGGGGTACGGCTACACCTTC CSVEPGQGYGYTF
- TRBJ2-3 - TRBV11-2 TGTGCCAGCAGCTTTGGCGGGGTCGCTGATACGCAGTATTTT CASSFGGVADTQYF
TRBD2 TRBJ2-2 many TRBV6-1 TGTGCCAGCAGGGATAGCGGGAGAGGGGAGCTGTTTTTT CASRDSGRGELFF
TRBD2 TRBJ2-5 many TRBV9 TGTGCCAGCAGCGTTGGGGGGGAGCAGGCTAAGCAAGAGACCCAGTACTTC CASSVGGEQAKQETQYF
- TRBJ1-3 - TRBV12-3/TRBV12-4 TGTGCAACCTCTGGAAACACCATATATTTT CATSGNTIYF
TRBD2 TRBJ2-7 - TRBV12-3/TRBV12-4 TGTGCCAGCAGTCTGTCTAGCGGGGCCTACGAGCAGTACTTC CASSLSSGAYEQYF
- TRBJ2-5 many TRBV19 TGTGCCAGTAGTATCGGGGTATGGGAGACCCAGTACTTC CASSIGVWETQYF
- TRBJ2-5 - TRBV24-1 TGTGCCACCAGTGATTTGCAGTTTGCGGGCCAAGAGACCCAGTACTTC CATSDLQFAGQETQYF
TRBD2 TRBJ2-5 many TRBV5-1 TGCGCCAGCAGCTCAACCCTTGGCGGACTAGCGGCCCAAGAGACCCAGTACTTC CASSSTLGGLAAQETQYF
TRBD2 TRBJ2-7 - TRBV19 TGTGCCAGCTCGTGGCTAGCGGGAGGGAGCTCCTACGAGCAGTACTTC CASSWLAGGSSYEQYF
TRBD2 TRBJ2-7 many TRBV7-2 TGTGCCAGCAGCTCCACTAGCGGGCCCTTTCAAGAGCAGTACTTC CASSSTSGPFQEQYF
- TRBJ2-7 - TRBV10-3 TGTGCCATCAAGCCGACCGAAATCTACGAGCAGTACTTC CAIKPTEIYEQYF